This TCR beta chain was profiled in a study of radiation and T cells in renal cell carcinoma. Some clones are missing from TCRdb's copy, which holds only in-frame ones; the method was immunoSEQ multiplex PCR. The sample has more than 20,000 clones; 60% to 80% are singletons. Time point given: baseline pretreatment blood. Treatment given: 15 Gy SBRT to primary tumor, nephrectomy 4 weeks later. This clone is medium-sized within its sample. Trimming pared 11 bases from V and 3 bases from J, leaving 11 bases between. Germline V CDR1 and CDR2: ENHRY, SYGVKD. The length of the CDR3 is 11 residues. The sample here was blood, taken from a patient whose treatment included radiotherapy and nephrectomy. The chain employs TRBV10-3 and TRBJ2-7; D is possibly TRBD2 (5 bases). This TCR came from a man in his sixties with renal cell carcinoma. DNA of the CDR3: TGTGCCTCGGCTCGGGACTACGAGCAGTACTTC. It specifies CASARDYEQYF.